This TCR beta chain is drawn from a study of regulatory dendritic cells for organ transplantation. Sorted subsets were CFSE-labeled and cultured about 5 days with allogeneic dendritic cells. FACS sorted CD4+ or CD8+ T cells into CD45RA+ naive and CD45RO+ memory. Produced via immunoSEQ multiplex PCR; TCRdb's table is partial and in-frame only. The sample holds roughly 9,800 clones, approximately 65% seen once. Regarding the study as a whole: Memory CD8+ clonal expansion seemed more limited with regulatory than mature dendritic cells.

Per the germline V gene, CDR1 is SGHRS and CDR2 is YFSETQ. V lost 1 base and J 5 bases, leaving 13 bases between the germline ends. The CDR3 contains 14 residues. Concerning this clone itself: Its antigen is not identified.

The rearrangement links TRBV5-1 to TRBJ2-7, with TRBD2 as a possible D gene (6 bases). This TCR was sampled from a human donor in good health. Sequencing used naive CD4+ T cells from blood cultured with dendritic cells. The subset was: CD45RA+ naive T cells. As DNA, the CDR3 is TGCGCCAGCAGCTTGTCGGGGGATCGACACGAGCAGTACTTC. Amino acid sequence: CASSLSGDRHEQYF.